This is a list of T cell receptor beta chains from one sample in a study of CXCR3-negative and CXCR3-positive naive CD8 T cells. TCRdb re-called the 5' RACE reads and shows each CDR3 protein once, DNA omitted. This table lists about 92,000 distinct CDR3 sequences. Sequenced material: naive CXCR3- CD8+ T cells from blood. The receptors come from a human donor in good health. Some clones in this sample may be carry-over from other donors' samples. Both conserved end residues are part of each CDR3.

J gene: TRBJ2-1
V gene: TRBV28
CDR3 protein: CASSQPGYNEQFF

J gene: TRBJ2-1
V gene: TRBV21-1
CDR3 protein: CASSRTGQGPFF

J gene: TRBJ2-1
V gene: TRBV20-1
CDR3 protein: CSATPKGNYNEQFF

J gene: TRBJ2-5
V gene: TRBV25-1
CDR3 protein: CASSELGQGPGKETQYF

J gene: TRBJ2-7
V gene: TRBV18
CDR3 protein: CASSPDRDSYEQYF

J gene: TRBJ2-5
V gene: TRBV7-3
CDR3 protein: CASSSSGGVETQYF

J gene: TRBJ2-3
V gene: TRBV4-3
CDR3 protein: CASGNSLYSTDTQYF

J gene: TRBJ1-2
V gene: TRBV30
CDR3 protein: CAWSVGSYYGYTF

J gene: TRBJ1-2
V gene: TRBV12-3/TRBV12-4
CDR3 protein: CASSHRTGLSGYTF

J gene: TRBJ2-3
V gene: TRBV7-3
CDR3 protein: CASSLTGGTITDTQYF

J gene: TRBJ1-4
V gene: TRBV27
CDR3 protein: CASSTNRGQEKLFF

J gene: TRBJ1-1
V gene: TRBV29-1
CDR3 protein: CSVPRGTEAFF

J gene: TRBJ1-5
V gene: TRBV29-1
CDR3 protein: CSVVFIDNQPQHF

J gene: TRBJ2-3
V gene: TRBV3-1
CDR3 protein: CASSQDQTIEDTQYF

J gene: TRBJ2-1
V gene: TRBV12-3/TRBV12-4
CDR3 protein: CASCTQAFGEQFF

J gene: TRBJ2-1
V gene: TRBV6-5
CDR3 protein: CASSYSSSNEQFF

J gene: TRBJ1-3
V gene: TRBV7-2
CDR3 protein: CASSFGGPISGNTIYF

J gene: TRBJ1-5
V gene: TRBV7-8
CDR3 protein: CASSLGTYQPQHF

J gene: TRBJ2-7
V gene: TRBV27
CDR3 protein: CASSLAPGGEQYF

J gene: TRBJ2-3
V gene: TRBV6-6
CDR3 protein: CASSKGGDTDTQYF

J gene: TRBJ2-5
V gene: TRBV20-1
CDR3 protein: CSARDLAGGHQETQYF

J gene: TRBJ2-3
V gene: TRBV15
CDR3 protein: CATSAQEGREFRDTQYF

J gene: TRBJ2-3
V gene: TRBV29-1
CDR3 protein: CSVDPTRPILDTQYF

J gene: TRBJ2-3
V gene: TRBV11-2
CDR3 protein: CASSQQGADTQYF

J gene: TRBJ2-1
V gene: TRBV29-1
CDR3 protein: CSVEDSRTSGRHNEQFF

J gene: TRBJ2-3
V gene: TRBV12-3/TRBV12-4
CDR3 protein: CASSFPQGHTDTQYF

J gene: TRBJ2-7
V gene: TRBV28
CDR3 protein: CASTVRAELDEQYF

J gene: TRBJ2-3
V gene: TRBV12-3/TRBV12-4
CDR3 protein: CASSFGPQGPTDTQYF

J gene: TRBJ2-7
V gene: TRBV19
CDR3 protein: CASSEETPPYEQYF

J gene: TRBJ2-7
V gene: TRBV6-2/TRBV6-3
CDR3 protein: CASTTTPSEGSLSYEQYF

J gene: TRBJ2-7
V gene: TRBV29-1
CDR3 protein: CSVEVSGIEYF

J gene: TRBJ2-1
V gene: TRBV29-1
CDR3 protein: CSVETNLDEQFF

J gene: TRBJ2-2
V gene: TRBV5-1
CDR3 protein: CASSALGLASGELFF

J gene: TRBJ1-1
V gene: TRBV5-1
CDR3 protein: CASSLDKNTEAFF

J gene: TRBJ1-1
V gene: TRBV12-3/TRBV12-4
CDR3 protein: CASRIAGANTEAFF

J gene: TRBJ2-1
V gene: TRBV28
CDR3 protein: CASSFDGTSGSRSYNEQFF

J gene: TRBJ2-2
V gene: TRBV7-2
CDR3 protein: CASRRGTSGTGELFF

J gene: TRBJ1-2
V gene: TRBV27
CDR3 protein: CASSLGGPNYGYTF

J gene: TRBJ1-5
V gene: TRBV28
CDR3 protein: CASSTGPYQPQHF

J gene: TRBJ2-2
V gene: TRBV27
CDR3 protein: CASSSNTGELFF

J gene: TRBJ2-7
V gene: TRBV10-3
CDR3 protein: CAIRPEDGYEQYF

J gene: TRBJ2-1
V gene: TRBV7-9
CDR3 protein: CASSTGLAGKKYNEQFF

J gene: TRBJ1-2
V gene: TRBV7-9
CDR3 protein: CASSVDTTDTF

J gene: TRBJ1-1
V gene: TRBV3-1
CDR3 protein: CASSQTGTGNTEAFF

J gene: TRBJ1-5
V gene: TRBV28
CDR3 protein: CASSLRQPNQPQHF

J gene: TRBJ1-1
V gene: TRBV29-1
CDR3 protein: CSVDSGTNTEAFF

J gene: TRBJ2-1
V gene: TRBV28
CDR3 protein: CASSFPNEQFF

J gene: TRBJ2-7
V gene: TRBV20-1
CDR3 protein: CSARAGSGPYEQYF

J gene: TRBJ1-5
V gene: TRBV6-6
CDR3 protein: CASSYSRVPYSNQPQHF

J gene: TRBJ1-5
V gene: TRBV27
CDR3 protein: CASSSQEYQPQHF

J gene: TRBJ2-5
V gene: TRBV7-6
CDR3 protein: CASSLGASGKETQYF